The present entry profiles one T cell receptor (beta chain) with its context. This record belongs to a study of control samples from healthy donors and cancer patients. This table comes from immunoSEQ multiplex PCR, and its TCRdb copy is limited to in-frame clones, with some not included. The profile covers about 120,000 clones, with about 95% appearing a single time and approximately 4% taken by the ten largest. This CDR3 is built from 13 residues. Germline CDR1 and CDR2: MNHEY and SMNVEV (reference sequence). V was cut by 6 bases and J by 10 bases, with 15 bases left in between. The genes are TRBV27 and TRBJ1-4; possible D gene TRBD1, 6 bases. The clonotype comes from a man aged 25-40 years in good health. Sample: blood. In DNA, the CDR3 is TGTGCCAGCAGCTCCCAACAGGGAGGAAAACTGTTTTTT. Translated, it gives CASSSQQGGKLFF.